This T cell receptor (beta chain) was sequenced for a study of blood T cell repertoires in COVID-19 (dated by TCRdb to about 2020). For the study in its entirety: The collaborator samples originated in the United States, Italy and Spain and spanned the acute and convalescent phases of COVID-19. Nearly every sample came with metadata listing a de-identified subject ID, COVID-19 status, age in years and sex. The samples were drawn from two sources: the first 160 participants of the ongoing ImmuneRACE study, and fewer than 1,500 subjects contributed by 6 global collaborators. Where available, HLA class I and class II types were taken from metadata supplied by the sample provider and were not determined by assay-based typing. The dataset comprised deeply sampled blood TCRbeta repertoires from subjects exposed to, actively infected with, or recovered from COVID-19. The material from the prospective study consisted of cDNA or gDNA derived from T cells, B-cell-depleted T cells, or PBMCs. The repertoires were released in a freely available public database intended as a resource for research on the immune response to SARS-CoV-2.

The CDR3, cysteine through phenylalanine, is 14 amino acids long. Kept here is only the CDR3 DNA, which spans 42 bases and is read in frame from base 1. From a lookup of the germline V gene (reference sequence), CDR1 and CDR2 are LGHDT and YNNKEL. Participants in the prospective study were aged roughly 18 to 100 years, lived in under 30 United States geographic areas, and enrolled through a virtual design. In the prospective study, cohorts were assigned on the basis of participant-reported clinical history obtained from a screening survey and a study questionnaire. ImmuneRACE Cohort 3 recovered participants were defined by two consecutive negative NP/OP PCR tests, healthcare professional clearance, or symptom resolution. In the prospective study, whole blood, serum and a nasopharyngeal or oropharyngeal swab were collected from each participant by mobile phlebotomists. Additional blood draws and questionnaires over an approximately 2-month period could optionally be provided by prospective study participants. Prospective study blood samples were shipped either frozen or at room temperature before DNA extraction.

TCRbeta CDR3 regions were amplified from genomic DNA by means of the immunoSEQ Assay, a bias-controlled multiplex PCR. On the study's bioinformatics: Within the assay, amplification of reference gene primers was used to estimate how many nucleated cells each sample contained. To quantify the absolute abundance of each unique TCRbeta CDR3 rearrangement, sequence reads were collapsed and filtered. Productive Simpson clonality was computed per sample as the square root of Simpson's diversity index over productive rearrangements. TCRdb stores this immuneACCESS table with in-frame sequences only. Part of the clones is absent; in the studies checked, under half of the shortfall reflects unresolved V genes, and no reason is known for the rest. V, J and clone size were drawn from that table, and D and trimming were deduced from the DNA. Recorded for this sample are some 170,000 clones; roughly 80% of them occurred a single time. The ten largest clones add up to roughly 17% of the sample.

With respect to this clone: The specificity of this receptor is unknown. At one end, the junction sequence differs from germline, possibly due to a read error.

The paper as a whole reports these results and caveats: The quantity of clinical and demographic metadata differed by source and by participant and was supplied without curation.

The V and J segments used are TRBV3-1 (or the pseudogene TRBV3-2) and TRBJ1-1; a confident D gene designation cannot be given. This receptor was taken from a woman aged 45-59 years who had recovered from COVID-19. Sequences were obtained from PBMCs or T cells enriched from blood (not recorded which). The CDR3 reads CASSQGFAGTEAFF. The bases are TGTGCCAGCAGTCAAGGTTTTGCAGGCACTGAAGCTTTCTTT.